The 6 T cell receptor beta chains below come from one sample, sequenced in a study of T-cell reconstitution after alpha-beta-depleted transplantation in children. The TCRbeta library was prepared with unique molecular identifiers. Using its own MiXCR run on the PCR reads, TCRdb lists one record per CDR3 protein. Of about 470,000 distinct CDR3 sequences listed, about 40% are singletons. The sequenced sample was PBMCs, obtained before TCRalphabeta/CD19-depleted stem cell transplant. These receptors were obtained from a girl between 2 and 10 years old with aplastic anemia, due to receive a stem cell transplant.

Note on this clonotype: A clone one base away is much larger, so this may be a read error. The chain has TRBV28 and TRBJ1-4; D call uncertain. Germline V gives CDR1 MDHEN, CDR2 SYDVKM. This CDR3 is 12 amino acids long. The CDR3 region is CPSSLQDEKLFF. DNA for the CDR3: TGTCCCAGCAGTCTTCAAGATGAAAAACTGTTTTTT.

This clonotype was seen a few times. The chain couples TRBV6-1 to TRBJ2-4, with 8 bases identical to TRBD1. This CDR3 region has 16 residues. Germline assignment: CDR1 MNHNS and CDR2 SASEGT. V was pared by 4 bases and J by 0 bases, with 5 bases of the junction left unmatched. CDR3 sequence: CASSGQGAQAKNIQYF. DNA for the CDR3: TGTGCCAGCAGTGGGCAGGGGGCGCAAGCCAAAAACATTCAGTACTTC.

This clonotype was seen a handful of times. The chain joins TRBV14 to TRBJ1-1; 7 bases agree with TRBD1. This CDR3 spans 15 amino acids. Germline V gene sequence: CDR1 SGHDN, CDR2 FVKESK. V was pared by 3 bases and J by 1 base, with 5 bases of the junction left unmatched. For the CDR3, the DNA is TGTGCCAGCAGCCAGATCGGGACAGCGAACACTGAAGCTTTCTTT. Translation: CASSQIGTANTEAFF. The full variable domain, in which reference TRBV14 and TRBJ1-1 provide the parts outside the CDR3, is EAGVTQFPSHSVIEKGQTVTLRCDPISGHDNLYWYRRVMGKEIKFLLHFVKESKQDESGMPNNRFLAERTGGTYSTLKVQPAELEDSGVYFCASSQIGTANTEAFFGQGTRLTVV.

This clonotype was found many times. The chain employs TRBV7-6 and TRBJ2-7; 8 bases are a match to TRBD2. Germline CDR1 and CDR2: SGHVS and FNYEAQ. The length of the CDR3 is 16 residues. Trimming at V came to 5 bases and at J to 4 bases, leaving 13 bases not matched to a gene. The CDR3 DNA is TGTGCCAGCAGCCCCGGATGGGGGACTAGTCGGTACGAGCAGTACTTC. Translation gives CASSPGWGTSRYEQYF.

The V call is TRBV27, the J call TRBJ2-1; TRBD2 matches 13 bases. The germline V gene has CDR1 MNHEY and CDR2 SMNVEV (reference sequence). The ends lost 6 bases at V and 1 base at J; junction bases unmatched: 12. The CDR3 consists of 19 residues. The CDR3 DNA reads TGTGCCAGCAGACCGCCGGGACTAGCGGGGACGGGGTCCTACAATGAGCAGTTCTTC. Translation: CASRPPGLAGTGSYNEQFF.

V gene TRBV20-1 combines with J gene TRBJ1-5; D is uncertain. V lost 6 bases and J lost 3, with 12 bases in between. Germline V gene sequence: CDR1 DFQATT, CDR2 SNEGSKA (reference sequence). The CDR3 contains 13 residues. CDR3 amino acids: CSARSENNQPQHF. CDR3 sequence (DNA): TGCAGTGCCCGGAGTGAGAACAATCAGCCCCAGCATTTT.